Presented here are 17 T cell receptor beta chains from one specimen sequenced in a study of blood T cell repertoires in COVID-19 (dated by TCRdb to the early 2020s). The receptor library was made with the immunoSEQ multiplex PCR assay. Entries here come from immuneACCESS through TCRdb and include only in-frame sequences with V and J called. Some clones fail to appear in such tables; in the studies checked, an unresolved V gene covers under half of the shortfall, and the cause of the remainder is unknown. Recorded for this sample are approximately 270,000 clones; roughly 87% of them occurred a single time. 3% of the sample comes from the top ten. Material: peripheral blood. The receptor set was obtained from a man younger than 35 with active or convalescent COVID-19.

The chain joins TRBV19 to TRBJ1-6; D is unclear. The CDR3 length is 14 residues. Germline CDR1 LNHDA, CDR2 SQIVND (reference sequence). Between the trimmed V and J ends, which lost 4 bases and 6 bases, there was a span of 10 bases. CDR3 bases: TGTGCCAGTAGTACCAGAATTCCTAATTCACCCCTCCACTTT. Its translation is CASSTRIPNSPLHF. Full variable domain (remainder filled in from reference TRBV19 and TRBJ1-6): DGGITQSPKYLFRKEGQNVTLSCEQNLNHDAMYWYRQDPGQGLRLIYYSQIVNDFQKGDIAEGYSVSREKKESFPLTVTSAQKNPTAFYLCASSTRIPNSPLHFGNGTRLTVT.

V and J are TRBV21-1 and TRBJ1-2; TRBD1 is taken as the D call from the table, unchecked against the DNA. TRBV21-1 is reported as a pseudogene. This CDR3 is 13 amino acids long. CDR3 protein: CASSNGQPNGYTF. The CDR3 region has the DNA TGTGCCAGCAGCAACGGACAACCCAATGGCTACACCTTC.

This clone occurred once. This chain connects TRBV25-1 to TRBJ2-1; 9 positions agree with TRBD2. V lost 1 base, J lost 8 bases, and 9 bases stayed unmatched. Germline V gene sequence: CDR1 MGHDK, CDR2 SYGVNS. The CDR3 extends over 16 amino acids. CDR3 DNA: TGTGCCAGCAGTGAATTCCGCGGGGGGGCTGTTGATGAGCAGTTCTTC. Translating it yields CASSEFRGGAVDEQFF.

Only one count was recorded for this clone. This chain connects TRBV5-6 to TRBJ1-1, with D tentatively TRBD1 (5 bases). This CDR3 region has 14 residues. Deletions cut 4 bases from V and 5 bases from J, with 15 bases between. CDR1 is SGHDT, CDR2 YYEEEE, per germline. The CDR3 protein is CASSGRAGKTEAFF. The CDR3 DNA reads TGTGCCAGCAGCGGACGAGCAGGGAAGACTGAAGCTTTCTTT.

This rearrangement joins TRBV29-1 to TRBJ1-2; no clear D gene. The CDR3 runs 10 residues. CDR1 and CDR2 (germline): SQVTM, ANQGSEA. The V gene lost 7 bases and the J gene lost 6 bases, with 9 bases spanning the gap. CDR3 nucleotides: TGCAGCGCCCGGGAGGATGGCTACACCTTC. Translated, it gives CSAREDGYTF.

The J gene is TRBJ2-2, the V gene TRBV24-1; 8 bases match TRBD1. Germline CDR1 is KGHDR and CDR2 is SFDVKD. The CDR3 runs 18 residues. Unmatched junction bases numbered 10, after V lost 3 bases and J lost 2 bases. The CDR3 loop is CATSDPSGQGDNTGELFF. The CDR3 nucleotides are TGTGCCACCAGTGATCCCTCCGGACAGGGAGACAACACCGGGGAGCTGTTTTTT.

This rearrangement joins TRBV7-9 to TRBJ1-2, with D possibly being TRBD1 (5 bases). From germline, CDR1 is SEHNR and CDR2 FQNEAQ (reference sequence). The CDR3 extends over 17 amino acids. Trimming removed 5 bases from V and 3 bases from J, with 22 bases in between. DNA of the CDR3: TGTGCCAGCAGCCCTTTCCGAGGCAGGGAAATAGACTATGGCTACACCTTC. Amino acid sequence: CASSPFRGREIDYGYTF.

The V gene is TRBV29-1, the J gene TRBJ1-2, with a tentative D call TRBD1 (5 bases). V was trimmed by 4 bases and J by 7 bases, leaving 10 bases between them. The CDR3 consists of 11 residues. The germline V gene encodes CDR1 SQVTM and CDR2 ANQGSEA. CDR3 residues: CSVVRGAGYTF. The CDR3 DNA follows: TGCAGCGTTGTACGCGGGGCTGGCTACACCTTC.

V gene TRBV7-2 combines with J gene TRBJ1-6; D not certain. V dropped 5 bases and J dropped 10 bases, with 6 bases sitting between them. Per germline, CDR1 SGHTA and CDR2 FQGNSA. The CDR3 runs to 11 residues. The CDR3 coding sequence is TGTGCCAGCAGCGCGGGGTCACCCCTCCACTTT. It codes for CASSAGSPLHF. Complete variable domain (other parts from reference TRBV7-2 and TRBJ1-6): GAGVSQSPSNKVTEKGKDVELRCDPISGHTALYWYRQSLGQGLEFLIYFQGNSAPDKSGLPSDRFSAERTGGSVSTLTIQRTQQEDSAVYLCASSAGSPLHFGNGTRLTVT.

This sequence joins TRBV10-3 and TRBJ2-7; the match to TRBD1 covers 10 bases. Trimming cost V 6 bases and J 6 bases; bases outside gene matches: 8. Germline V gene lookup returns CDR1 ENHRY and CDR2 SYGVKD. This CDR3 spans 14 amino acids. CDR3 region: CAIRPGQGGSEQYF. The CDR3 bases are TGTGCCATCAGACCAGGACAGGGGGGGTCCGAGCAGTACTTC.

As DNA, the CDR3 is TGTGCCACCAGCAGTCCTAAGACGGGTAACTATGGCTACACCTTC. As protein: CATSSPKTGNYGYTF. The J gene is TRBJ1-2, the V gene TRBV15; D remains unclear. Germline V CDR1 and CDR2: LNHNV, YYDKDF (reference sequence). Trimming cost V 3 bases and J 1 base, with 12 bases left between them. CDR3 length equals 15 residues.

The V gene is TRBV9, the J gene TRBJ2-7, with D possibly being TRBD2 (6 bases). The V gene lost 1 base and the J gene lost 0 bases, with 17 bases spanning the gap. The CDR3 length is 17 residues. CDR1 and CDR2 from the germline V gene are SGDLS and YYNGEE. This chain's CDR3 is CASSVRGTRKYSYEQYF. The CDR3 coding sequence is TGTGCCAGCAGCGTACGGGGGACTCGTAAATACTCCTACGAGCAGTACTTC.

The chain couples TRBV19 to TRBJ2-7; 7 nucleotides match TRBD1. After removal of 3 bases from V and 6 bases from J, the junction contained 5 bases not matched to a gene. This CDR3 region has 13 residues. Germline V CDR1 and CDR2: LNHDA, SQIVND (reference sequence). CDR3 sequence: CASSIFDRAEQYF. In nucleotides, the CDR3 is TGTGCCAGTAGTATCTTCGACAGGGCCGAGCAGTACTTC.

Ten or more counts support this clone. The chain joins TRBV7-9 to TRBJ1-2; a weak D match, TRBD1 (6 bases). V was pared by 5 bases and J by 1 base, with 17 bases between. The germline gives CDR1 SEHNR, CDR2 FQNEAQ (reference sequence). The CDR3 consists of 16 residues. In nucleotides, the CDR3 is TGTGCCAGCAGCACACAGGGCGCCCCTTTTAACTATGGCTACACCTTC. Translation gives CASSTQGAPFNYGYTF.

This chain uses TRBV7-9 with TRBJ2-5; 11 bases map to TRBD2. CDR3 length equals 17 residues. Per germline, CDR1 SEHNR and CDR2 FQNEAQ (reference sequence). With V trimmed by 0 bases and J by 5 bases, 8 bases remained unmatched. CDR3 DNA: TGTGCCAGCAGCTTAGCAACTAGCGGGAGAGGTTGGGAGACCCAGTACTTC. Residues: CASSLATSGRGWETQYF.

This chain joins TRBV3-1 (or the pseudogene TRBV3-2) and TRBJ1-4; no reliable D call. Germline V gene data show CDR1 as LGHDT and CDR2 as YNNKEL (reference sequence). The CDR3 totals 15 residues. V was clipped by 2 bases and J by 5 bases, with 12 bases between them. CDR3 in DNA: TGTGCCAGCAGCCAAAGGGAGTTGGGAAATGAAAAACTGTTTTTT. This translates into CASSQRELGNEKLFF.

The rearrangement links TRBV10-3 to TRBJ2-3; 7 nucleotides align to TRBD1. Germline trimming cut 6 bases from V and 1 base from J; bases unmatched to any gene: 4. The CDR3 spans 14 residues. Germline V gives CDR1 ENHRY, CDR2 SYGVKD. CDR3 in amino acids: CAIRVGQRTDTQYF. CDR3 nucleotide sequence: TGTGCCATCAGGGTGGGACAGCGCACAGATACGCAGTATTTT.